The clone carrying this T cell receptor beta chain was counted only a few times. Antigen unknown. This sample is drawn from a study of cytomegalovirus exposure and HLA in healthy donors. Overall study findings and caveats: Per a later analysis, about 17,000 TCR beta sequences showed association with HLA alleles at 0.05 false discovery rate. Later examination showed HLA-associated TCR beta chains had greater clonal expansion than equally common others.

With 60 Vbeta and 13 Jbeta primers, the PCR was carried out. The protocol was immunoSEQ multiplex PCR, while the TCRdb copy is restricted to in-frame clones and leaves out a portion. The sample carries under 200,000 clones, about three quarters recorded once. Sequenced material: PBMCs. This sequence originates from a female donor in good health and CMV-seronegative.

The CDR3 region is CASSLDRNTEAFF. DNA for the CDR3: TGTGCCAGCAGCTTAGACAGAAACACTGAAGCTTTCTTT. The genes are TRBV13 and TRBJ1-1; D not resolved. V was pared by 1 base and J by 2 bases, with 5 bases between. This CDR3 is built from 13 residues. Germline CDR1 reads PRHDT; CDR2 reads FYEKMQ (reference sequence).